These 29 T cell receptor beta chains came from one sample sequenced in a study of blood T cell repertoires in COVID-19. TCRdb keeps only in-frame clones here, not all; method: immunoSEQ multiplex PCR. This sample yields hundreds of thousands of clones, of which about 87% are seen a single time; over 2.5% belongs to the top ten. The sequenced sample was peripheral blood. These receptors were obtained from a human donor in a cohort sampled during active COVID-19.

The CDR3 spells CARQQGAERNIQYF. The CDR3 DNA reads as TGTGCCAGACAACAGGGGGCTGAGCGAAACATTCAGTACTTC. V usage is TRBV7-4 and J usage is TRBJ2-4, with 9 bases that match TRBD1. The CDR3 has 14 residues. Germline values: CDR1 SGHVT, CDR2 SQSDAQ. With 9 bases clipped from V and 6 bases from J, the junction kept 9 bases outside the gene matches.

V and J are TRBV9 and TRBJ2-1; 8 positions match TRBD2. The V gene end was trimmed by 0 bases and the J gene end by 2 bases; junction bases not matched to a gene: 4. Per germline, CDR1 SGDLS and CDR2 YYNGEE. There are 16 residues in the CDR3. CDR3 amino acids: CASSVEGRGAYNEQFF. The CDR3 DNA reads TGTGCCAGCAGCGTAGAGGGGCGGGGGGCCTACAATGAGCAGTTCTTC.

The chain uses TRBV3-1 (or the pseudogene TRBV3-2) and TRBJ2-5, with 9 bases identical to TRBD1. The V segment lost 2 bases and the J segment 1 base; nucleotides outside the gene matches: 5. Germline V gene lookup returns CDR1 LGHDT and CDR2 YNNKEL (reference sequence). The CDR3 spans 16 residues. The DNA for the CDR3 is TGTGCCAGCAGCCAACTATGGACAGGGGCCCAAGAGACCCAGTACTTC. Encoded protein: CASSQLWTGAQETQYF.

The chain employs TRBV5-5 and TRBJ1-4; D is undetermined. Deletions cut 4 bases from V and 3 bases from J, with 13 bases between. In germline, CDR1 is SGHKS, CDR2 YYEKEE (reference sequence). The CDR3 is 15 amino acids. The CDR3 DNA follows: TGTGCCAGCAGCCCCCGGGGAGAGTCTAATGAAAAACTGTTTTTT. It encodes CASSPRGESNEKLFF.

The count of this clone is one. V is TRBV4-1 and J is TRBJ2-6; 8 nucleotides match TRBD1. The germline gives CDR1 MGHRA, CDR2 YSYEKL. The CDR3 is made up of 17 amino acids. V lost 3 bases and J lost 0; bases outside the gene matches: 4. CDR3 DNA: TGCGCCAGCAGCCAGCCGACAGGGGCCTCTGGGGCCAACGTCCTGACTTTC. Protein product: CASSQPTGASGANVLTF.

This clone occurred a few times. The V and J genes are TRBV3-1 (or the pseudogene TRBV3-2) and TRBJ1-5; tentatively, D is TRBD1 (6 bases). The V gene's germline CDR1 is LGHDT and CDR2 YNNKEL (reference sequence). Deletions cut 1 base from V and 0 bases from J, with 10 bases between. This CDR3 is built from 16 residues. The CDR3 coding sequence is TGTGCCAGCAGCCAAGGGACAGCCTCTAGCAATCAGCCCCAGCATTTT. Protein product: CASSQGTASSNQPQHF.

The CDR3, as DNA: TGTGCCAGTAGTACGGAGGATAACACTGAAGCTTTCTTT. Translated: CASSTEDNTEAFF. The chain combines TRBV19 with TRBJ1-1; D gene unclear. The V end was cut by 4 bases, the J end by 2 bases, with 8 bases between. The CDR3 has 13 residues. Germline CDR1 is LNHDA and CDR2 is SQIVND (reference sequence).

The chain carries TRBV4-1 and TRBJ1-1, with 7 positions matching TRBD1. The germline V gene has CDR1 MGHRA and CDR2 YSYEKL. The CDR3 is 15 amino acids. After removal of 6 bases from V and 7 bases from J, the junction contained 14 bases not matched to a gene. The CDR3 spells CASRLGREGALEAFF. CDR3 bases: TGCGCCAGCAGGTTAGGGCGCGAGGGGGCACTTGAAGCTTTCTTT.

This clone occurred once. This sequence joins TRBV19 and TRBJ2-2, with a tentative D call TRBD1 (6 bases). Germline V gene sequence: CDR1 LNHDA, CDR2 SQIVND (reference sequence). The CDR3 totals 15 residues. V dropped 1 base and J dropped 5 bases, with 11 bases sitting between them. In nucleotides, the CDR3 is TGTGCCAGTAGTATAGCCAGGGGAGCGACCGGGGAGCTGTTTTTT. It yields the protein CASSIARGATGELFF.

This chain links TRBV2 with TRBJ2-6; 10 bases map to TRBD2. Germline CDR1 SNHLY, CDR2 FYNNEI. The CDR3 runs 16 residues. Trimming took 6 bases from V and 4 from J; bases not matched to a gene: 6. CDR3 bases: TGTGCCAGCAGCGAGCGGGGGGGGACCGGGGCCAACGTCCTGACTTTC. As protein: CASSERGGTGANVLTF.

CDR3 protein: CASSSSFNEQFF. CDR3 nucleotide sequence: TGTGCCAGCAGTTCTAGCTTTAATGAGCAGTTCTTC. The chain combines TRBV12-3 or TRBV12-4 with TRBJ2-1; possibly TRBD2 for D (5 bases). V was pared by 4 bases and J by 7 bases, with 8 bases between. This CDR3 comprises 12 residues.

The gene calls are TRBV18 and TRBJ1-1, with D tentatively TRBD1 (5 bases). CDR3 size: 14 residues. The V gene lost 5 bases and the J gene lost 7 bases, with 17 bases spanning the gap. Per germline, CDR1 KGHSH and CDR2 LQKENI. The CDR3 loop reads CASSGATDSFEAFF. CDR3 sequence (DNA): TGTGCCAGCTCAGGAGCGACAGACTCGTTTGAAGCTTTCTTT.

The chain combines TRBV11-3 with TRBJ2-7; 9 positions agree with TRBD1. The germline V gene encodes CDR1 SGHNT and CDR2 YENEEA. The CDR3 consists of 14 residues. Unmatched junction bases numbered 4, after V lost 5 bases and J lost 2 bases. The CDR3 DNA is TGTGCCAGCAGCCCCCGGGACAGGGCCTACGAGCAGTACTTC. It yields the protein CASSPRDRAYEQYF.

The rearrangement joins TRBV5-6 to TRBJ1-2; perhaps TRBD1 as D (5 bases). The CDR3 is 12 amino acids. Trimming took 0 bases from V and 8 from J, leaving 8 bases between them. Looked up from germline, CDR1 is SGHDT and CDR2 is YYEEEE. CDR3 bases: TGTGCCAGCAGCTTGGGCCAGGGAGGCTACACCTTC. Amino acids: CASSLGQGGYTF.

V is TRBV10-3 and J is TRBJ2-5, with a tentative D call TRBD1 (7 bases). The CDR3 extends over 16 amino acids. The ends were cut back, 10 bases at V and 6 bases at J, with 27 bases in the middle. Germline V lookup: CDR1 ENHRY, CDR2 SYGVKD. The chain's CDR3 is CATRSGPRQGPQTQYF. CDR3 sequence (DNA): TGTGCCACGAGGAGCGGGCCCCGACAGGGCCCCCAGACCCAGTACTTC.

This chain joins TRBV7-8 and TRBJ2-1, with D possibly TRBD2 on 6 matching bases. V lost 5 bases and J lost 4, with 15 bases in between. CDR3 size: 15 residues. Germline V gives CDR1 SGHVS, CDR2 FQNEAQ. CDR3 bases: TGTGCCAGCAGCGCCTCCGGGACTGCTTACAATGAGCAGTTCTTC. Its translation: CASSASGTAYNEQFF.

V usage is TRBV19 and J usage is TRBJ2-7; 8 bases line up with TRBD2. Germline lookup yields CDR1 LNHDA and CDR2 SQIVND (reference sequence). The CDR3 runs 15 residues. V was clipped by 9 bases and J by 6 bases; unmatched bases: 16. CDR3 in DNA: TGTGCCAGCGAGATCTCGGCGGGGGGAGCGGGCGAGCAGTACTTC. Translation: CASEISAGGAGEQYF.

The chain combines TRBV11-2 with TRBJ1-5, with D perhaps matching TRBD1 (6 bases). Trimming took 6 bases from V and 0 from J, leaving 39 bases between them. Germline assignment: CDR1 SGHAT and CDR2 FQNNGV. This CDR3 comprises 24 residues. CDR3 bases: TGTGCCAGCAGTCAGCCGCCTTCAGGGGTACAAAAGGGGCTAAGGGGTTTTAGCAATCAGCCCCAGCATTTT. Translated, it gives CASSQPPSGVQKGLRGFSNQPQHF.

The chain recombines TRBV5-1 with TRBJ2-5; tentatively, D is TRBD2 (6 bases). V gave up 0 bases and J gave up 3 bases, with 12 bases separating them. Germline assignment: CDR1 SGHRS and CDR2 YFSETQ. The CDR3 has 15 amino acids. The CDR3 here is CASSLDTWGEETQYF. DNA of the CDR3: TGCGCCAGCAGCTTGGACACTTGGGGGGAAGAGACCCAGTACTTC. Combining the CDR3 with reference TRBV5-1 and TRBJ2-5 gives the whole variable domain KAGVTQTPRYLIKTRGQQVTLSCSPISGHRSVSWYQQTPGQGLQFLFEYFSETQRNKGNFPGRFSGRQFSNSRSEMNVSTLELGDSALYLCASSLDTWGEETQYFGPGTRLLVL.

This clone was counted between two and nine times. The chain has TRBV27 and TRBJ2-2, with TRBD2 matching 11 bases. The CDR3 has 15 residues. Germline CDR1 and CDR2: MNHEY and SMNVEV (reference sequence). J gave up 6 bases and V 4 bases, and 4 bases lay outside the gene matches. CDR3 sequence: CASSSQLAGAGELFF. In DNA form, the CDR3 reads TGTGCCAGCAGTTCCCAACTAGCGGGAGCCGGGGAGCTGTTTTTT.

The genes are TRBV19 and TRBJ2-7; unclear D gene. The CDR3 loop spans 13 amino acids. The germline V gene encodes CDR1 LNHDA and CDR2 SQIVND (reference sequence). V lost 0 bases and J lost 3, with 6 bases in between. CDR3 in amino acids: CASSIDRFYEQYF. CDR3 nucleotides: TGTGCCAGTAGTATAGACAGGTTCTACGAGCAGTACTTC.

The chain's CDR3 is CAWSGTRGQPQHF. The CDR3 DNA reads as TGTGCCTGGAGTGGGACGCGGGGTCAGCCCCAGCATTTT. The rearrangement uses TRBV30 and TRBJ1-5; D unresolved. V dropped 1 base and J dropped 6 bases, with 10 bases sitting between them. Germline V gene sequence: CDR1 GTSNPN, CDR2 SVGIG (reference sequence). The CDR3 totals 13 residues.

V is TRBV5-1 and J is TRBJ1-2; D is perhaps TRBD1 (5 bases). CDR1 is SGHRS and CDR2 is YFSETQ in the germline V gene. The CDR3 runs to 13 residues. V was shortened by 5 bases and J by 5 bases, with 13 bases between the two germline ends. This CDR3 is CASSLGGEYGYTF. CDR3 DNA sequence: TGCGCCAGCAGTCTTGGGGGGGAGTATGGCTACACCTTC.

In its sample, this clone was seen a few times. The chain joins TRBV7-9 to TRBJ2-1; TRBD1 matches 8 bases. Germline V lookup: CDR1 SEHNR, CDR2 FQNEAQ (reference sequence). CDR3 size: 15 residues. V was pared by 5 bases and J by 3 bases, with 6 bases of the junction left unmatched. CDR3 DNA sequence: TGTGCCAGCAGCCCCCCGGGACAGGACTACAATGAGCAGTTCTTC. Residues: CASSPPGQDYNEQFF.

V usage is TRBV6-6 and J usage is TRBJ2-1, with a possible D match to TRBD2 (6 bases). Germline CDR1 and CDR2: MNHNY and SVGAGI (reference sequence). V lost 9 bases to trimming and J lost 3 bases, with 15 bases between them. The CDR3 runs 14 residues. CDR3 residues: CASGLGGSYNEQFF. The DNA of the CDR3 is TGTGCCAGTGGGCTAGGAGGGAGCTACAATGAGCAGTTCTTC.

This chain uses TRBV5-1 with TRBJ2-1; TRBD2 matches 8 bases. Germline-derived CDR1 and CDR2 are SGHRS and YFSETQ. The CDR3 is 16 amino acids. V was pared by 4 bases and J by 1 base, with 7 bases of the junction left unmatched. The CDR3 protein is CASSQKTSASYNEQFF. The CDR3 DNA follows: TGCGCCAGCAGCCAGAAGACTAGCGCATCCTACAATGAGCAGTTCTTC.

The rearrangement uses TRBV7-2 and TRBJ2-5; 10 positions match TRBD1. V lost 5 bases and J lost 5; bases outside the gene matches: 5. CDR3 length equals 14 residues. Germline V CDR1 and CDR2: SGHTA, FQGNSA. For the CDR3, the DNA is TGTGCCAGCAGCCTGAGACAGGGGGCGGAGACCCAGTACTTC. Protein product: CASSLRQGAETQYF.

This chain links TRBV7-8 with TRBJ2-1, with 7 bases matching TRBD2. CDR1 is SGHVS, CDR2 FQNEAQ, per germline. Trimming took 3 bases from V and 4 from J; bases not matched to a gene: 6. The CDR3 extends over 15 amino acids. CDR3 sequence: CASSLETSTYNEQFF. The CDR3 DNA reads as TGTGCCAGCAGCTTGGAGACTAGCACTTACAATGAGCAGTTCTTC.

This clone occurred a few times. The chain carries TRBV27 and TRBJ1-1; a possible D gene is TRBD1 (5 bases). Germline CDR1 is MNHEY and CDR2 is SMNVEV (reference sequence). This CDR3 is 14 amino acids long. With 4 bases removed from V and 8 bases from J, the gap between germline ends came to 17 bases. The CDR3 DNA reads TGTGCCAGCAGTTGGCGGGGCCGAAGGTCCGAAGCTTTCTTT. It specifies CASSWRGRRSEAFF.